The present TCR beta chain was sequenced within a study of blood T cell repertoires in COVID-19. This clone was observed a few times. Data came from immunoSEQ multiplex PCR; TCRdb stores just in-frame clones and leaves some out. Among about 270,000 clones listed, approximately 83% were seen once. The germline V gene has CDR1 MNHEY and CDR2 SMNVEV (reference sequence). The length of the CDR3 is 13 residues. With 5 bases clipped from V and 9 bases from J, the junction kept 4 bases outside the gene matches. The chain couples TRBV27 to TRBJ1-6, with 7 bases fitting TRBD1. This TCR came from a woman aged 70-85 years with acute or convalescent COVID-19. Sequencing used peripheral blood. CDR3 coding DNA: TGTGCCAGCAGTAGACAGGGCGGTTCACCCCTCCACTTT. Residues: CASSRQGGSPLHF.